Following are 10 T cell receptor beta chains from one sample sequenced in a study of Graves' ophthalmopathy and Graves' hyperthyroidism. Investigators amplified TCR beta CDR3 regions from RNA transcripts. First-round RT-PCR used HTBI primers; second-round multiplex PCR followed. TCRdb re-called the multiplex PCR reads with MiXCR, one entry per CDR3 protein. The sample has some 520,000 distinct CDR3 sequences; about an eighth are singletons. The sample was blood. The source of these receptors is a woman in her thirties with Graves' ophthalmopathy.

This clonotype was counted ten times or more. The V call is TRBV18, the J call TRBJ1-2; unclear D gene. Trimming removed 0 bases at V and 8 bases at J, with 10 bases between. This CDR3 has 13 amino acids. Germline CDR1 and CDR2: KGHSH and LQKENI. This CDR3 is CASSPPRGLGYTF. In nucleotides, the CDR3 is TGTGCCAGCTCACCACCCCGGGGATTGGGCTACACCTTC.

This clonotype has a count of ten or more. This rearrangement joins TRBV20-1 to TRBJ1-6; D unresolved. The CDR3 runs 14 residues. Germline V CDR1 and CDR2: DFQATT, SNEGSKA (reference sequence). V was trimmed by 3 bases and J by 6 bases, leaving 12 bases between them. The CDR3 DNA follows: TGCAGTGCTAGGGGCAGTTCCCTTAATTCACCCCTCCACTTT. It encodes CSARGSSLNSPLHF.

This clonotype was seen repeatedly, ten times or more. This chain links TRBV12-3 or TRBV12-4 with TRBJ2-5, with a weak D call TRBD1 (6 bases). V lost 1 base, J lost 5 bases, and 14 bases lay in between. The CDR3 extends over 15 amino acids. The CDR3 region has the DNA TGTGCCAGCAGTTTAGATCCAGGGGTCGGGGAGACCCAGTACTTC. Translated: CASSLDPGVGETQYF.

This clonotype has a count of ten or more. CDR3 sequence reads: CAISDGGFGYTF. For the CDR3, the DNA is TGTGCCATCAGTGACGGTGGATTTGGCTACACCTTC. The chain recombines TRBV10-3 with TRBJ1-2, with D uncertain. V was cut by 3 bases and J by 7 bases, with 9 bases left in between. The CDR3 sequence is 12 residues long. Looked up from germline, CDR1 is ENHRY and CDR2 is SYGVKD.

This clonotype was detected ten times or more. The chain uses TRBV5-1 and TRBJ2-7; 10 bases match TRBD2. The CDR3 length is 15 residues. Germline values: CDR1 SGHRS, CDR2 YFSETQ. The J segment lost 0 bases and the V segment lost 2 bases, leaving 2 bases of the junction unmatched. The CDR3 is CASSFLAGDSYEQYF. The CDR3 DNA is TGCGCCAGCAGCTTCCTAGCGGGGGACTCCTACGAGCAGTACTTC.

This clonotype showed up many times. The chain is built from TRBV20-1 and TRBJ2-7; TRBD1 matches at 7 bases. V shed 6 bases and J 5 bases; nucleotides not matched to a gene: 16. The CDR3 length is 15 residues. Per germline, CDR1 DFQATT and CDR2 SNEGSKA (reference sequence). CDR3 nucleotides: TGCAGTGCGACCCCCCTGGGGACAGTGGTCGACGAGCAGTACTTC. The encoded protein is CSATPLGTVVDEQYF.

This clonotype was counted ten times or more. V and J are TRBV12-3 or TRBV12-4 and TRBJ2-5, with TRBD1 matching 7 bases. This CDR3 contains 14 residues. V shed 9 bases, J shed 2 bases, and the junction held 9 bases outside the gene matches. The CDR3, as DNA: TGTGCCAGTGGCCGGGGCAGGGGGCAAGAGACCCAGTACTTC. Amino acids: CASGRGRGQETQYF.

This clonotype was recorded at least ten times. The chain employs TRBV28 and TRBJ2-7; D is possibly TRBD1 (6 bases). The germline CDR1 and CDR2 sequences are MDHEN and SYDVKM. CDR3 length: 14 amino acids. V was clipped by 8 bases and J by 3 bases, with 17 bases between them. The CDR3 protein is CASFGKGGIYEQYF. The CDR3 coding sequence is TGTGCCAGCTTCGGGAAAGGGGGTATCTACGAGCAGTACTTC. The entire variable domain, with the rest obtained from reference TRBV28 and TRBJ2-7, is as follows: DVKVTQSSRYLVKRTGEKVFLECVQDMDHENMFWYRQDPGLGLRLIYFSYDVKMKEKGDIPEGYSVSREKKERFSLILESASTNQTSMYLCASFGKGGIYEQYFGPGTRLTVT.

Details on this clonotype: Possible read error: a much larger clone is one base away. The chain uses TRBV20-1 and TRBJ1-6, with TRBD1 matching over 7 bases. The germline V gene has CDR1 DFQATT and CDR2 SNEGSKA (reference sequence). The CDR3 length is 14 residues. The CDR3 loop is CSARLSTGWSHLHF. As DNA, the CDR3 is TGCAGTGCTAGGCTTTCGACAGGGTGGTCACACCTCCACTTT.

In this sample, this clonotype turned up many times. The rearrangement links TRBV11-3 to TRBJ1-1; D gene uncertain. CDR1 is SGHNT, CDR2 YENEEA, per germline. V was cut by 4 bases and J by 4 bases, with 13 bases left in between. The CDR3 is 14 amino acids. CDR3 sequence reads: CASSSREARTEAFF. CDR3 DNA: TGTGCCAGCAGCTCCCGGGAGGCCCGCACTGAAGCTTTCTTT.